The 4 T cell receptor beta chains presented below share a single source sample, sequenced in a study of T cell responses to AZD1222 COVID-19 vaccine. This table comes from immunoSEQ multiplex PCR, and its TCRdb copy is limited to in-frame clones, with some not included. The sample contains about 120,000 clones, 80% to 95% of which appear only once. This specimen was peripheral blood, taken 28 days after the second AZD1222 dose. The receptor set was obtained from an adult who received the AZD1222 COVID-19 vaccine.

V gene TRBV4-1 combines with J gene TRBJ2-3, with 8 bases lining up with TRBD1. This CDR3 has 16 residues. Germline assignment: CDR1 MGHRA and CDR2 YSYEKL. V lost 4 bases and J lost 1; bases outside the gene matches: 7. As DNA, the CDR3 is TGCGCCAGCAGCCGGACAGGGTTAGTTGGCACAGATACGCAGTATTTT. The encoded protein is CASSRTGLVGTDTQYF.

The CDR3 DNA sequence: TGTGCCAGCAGCCAGTTTGGAACCATATATTTT. It codes for CASSQFGTIYF. The rearrangement links TRBV14 to TRBJ1-3; D is unclear. In germline, CDR1 is SGHDN, CDR2 FVKESK. The CDR3 spans 11 residues. Deletions cut 3 bases from V and 10 bases from J, with 7 bases between.

This rearrangement joins TRBV5-6 to TRBJ2-3; 8 nucleotides agree with TRBD2. From germline, CDR1 is SGHDT and CDR2 YYEEEE. CDR3 length: 17 residues. The J segment lost 3 bases and the V segment lost 0 bases, leaving 9 bases of the junction unmatched. The CDR3 DNA sequence: TGTGCCAGCAGCTTGGGGGTTCGGGAGGGCCTGACAGATACGCAGTATTTT. Protein: CASSLGVREGLTDTQYF.

The chain carries TRBV6-6 and TRBJ2-7; unclear D gene. The CDR3 totals 12 residues. V shed 5 bases and J shed 6 bases, with 11 bases lying between them. Germline V gene data show CDR1 as MNHNY and CDR2 as SVGAGI (reference sequence). The CDR3 DNA follows: TGTGCCAGCAGTAAGTCCATTGGCGAGCAGTACTTC. Translation: CASSKSIGEQYF.